Listed here is a single T cell receptor beta chain. Its matching antigen is unknown. This specimen comes from a study of CD4+ T cells in melanoma. Findings and limits, study-wide: Neoantigen-specific CD4+ T cells in melanoma reportedly had diverse differentiation states. CD8+ T cell, macrophage and B cell function reportedly correlated with neoantigen-specific CD4+ T cells.

Clones were read by immunoSEQ multiplex PCR, and TCRdb kept only the in-frame ones, dropping some. The repertoire holds about 5,700 clones, with approximately 72% as singletons. Germline lookup yields CDR1 SGHVS and CDR2 FNYEAQ. Trimming cost V 4 bases and J 1 base; bases outside gene matches: 7. This CDR3 has 16 residues. The specimen was cells from a culture (not recorded whether cultured in vitro). The TCR originated in a human donor with melanoma. This rearrangement joins TRBV7-6 to TRBJ2-3; the match to TRBD2 covers 8 bases. The DNA of the CDR3 is TGTGCCAGCAGCTATACCACGGGACTAGGCACAGATACGCAGTATTTT. Protein: CASSYTTGLGTDTQYF.